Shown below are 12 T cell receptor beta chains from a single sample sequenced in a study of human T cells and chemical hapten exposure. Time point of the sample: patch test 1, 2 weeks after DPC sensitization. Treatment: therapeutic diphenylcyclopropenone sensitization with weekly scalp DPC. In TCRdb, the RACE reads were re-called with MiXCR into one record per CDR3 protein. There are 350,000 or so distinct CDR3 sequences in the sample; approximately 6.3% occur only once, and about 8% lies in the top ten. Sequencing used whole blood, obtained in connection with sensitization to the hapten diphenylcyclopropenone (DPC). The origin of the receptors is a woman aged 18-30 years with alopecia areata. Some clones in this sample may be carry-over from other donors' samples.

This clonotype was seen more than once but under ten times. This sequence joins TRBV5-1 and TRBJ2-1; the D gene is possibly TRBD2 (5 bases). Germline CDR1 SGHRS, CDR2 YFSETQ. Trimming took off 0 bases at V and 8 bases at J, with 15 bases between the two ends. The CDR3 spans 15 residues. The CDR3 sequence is CASSLANNGMDEQFF. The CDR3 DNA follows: TGCGCCAGCAGCTTGGCTAATAACGGGATGGATGAGCAGTTCTTC. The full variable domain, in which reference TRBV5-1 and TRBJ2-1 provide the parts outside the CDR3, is KAGVTQTPRYLIKTRGQQVTLSCSPISGHRSVSWYQQTPGQGLQFLFEYFSETQRNKGNFPGRFSGRQFSNSRSEMNVSTLELGDSALYLCASSLANNGMDEQFFGPGTRLTVL.

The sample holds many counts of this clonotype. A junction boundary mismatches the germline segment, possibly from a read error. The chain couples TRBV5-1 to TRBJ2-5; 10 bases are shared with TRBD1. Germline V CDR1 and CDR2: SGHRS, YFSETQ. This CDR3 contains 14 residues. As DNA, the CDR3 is TGTGCCAGCAGCCCGGGACAGGGGAAAGAGACCCAGTACTTC. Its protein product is CASSPGQGKETQYF.

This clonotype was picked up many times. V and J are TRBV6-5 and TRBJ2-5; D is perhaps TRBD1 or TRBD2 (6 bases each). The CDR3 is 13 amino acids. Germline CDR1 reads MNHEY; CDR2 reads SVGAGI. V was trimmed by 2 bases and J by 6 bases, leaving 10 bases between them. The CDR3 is CASSYGGLKTQYF. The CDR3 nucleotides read TGTGCCAGCAGTTACGGGGGGCTGAAGACCCAGTACTTC.

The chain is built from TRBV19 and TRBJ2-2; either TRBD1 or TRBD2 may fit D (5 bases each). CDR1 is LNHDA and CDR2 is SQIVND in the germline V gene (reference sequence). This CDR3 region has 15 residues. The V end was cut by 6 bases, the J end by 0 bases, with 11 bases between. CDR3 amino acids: CASRTGATNTGELFF. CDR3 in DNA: TGTGCCAGTAGAACCGGGGCCACGAACACCGGGGAGCTGTTTTTT.

As DNA, the CDR3 is TGTGCCAGCAGCTCGCGGGGTAGCGGGGAGACCCAGTACTTC. Translating gives CASSSRGSGETQYF. The rearrangement links TRBV7-9 to TRBJ2-5, with TRBD2 matching over 7 bases. With 4 bases clipped from V and 5 bases from J, the junction kept 7 bases outside the gene matches. From germline, CDR1 is SEHNR and CDR2 FQNEAQ (reference sequence). CDR3 length: 14 residues.

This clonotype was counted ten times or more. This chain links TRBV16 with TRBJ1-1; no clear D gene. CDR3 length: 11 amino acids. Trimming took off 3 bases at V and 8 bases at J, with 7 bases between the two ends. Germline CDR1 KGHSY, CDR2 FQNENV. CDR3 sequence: CASSQTVEAFF. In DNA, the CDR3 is TGTGCCAGCAGCCAGACCGTCGAAGCTTTCTTT.

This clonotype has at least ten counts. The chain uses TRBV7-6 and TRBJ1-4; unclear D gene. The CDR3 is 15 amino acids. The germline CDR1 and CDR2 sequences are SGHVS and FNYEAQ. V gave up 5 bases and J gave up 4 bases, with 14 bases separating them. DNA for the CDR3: TGTGCCAGCAGCCCCGCCAGGATGAATAATGAAAAACTGTTTTTT. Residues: CASSPARMNNEKLFF.

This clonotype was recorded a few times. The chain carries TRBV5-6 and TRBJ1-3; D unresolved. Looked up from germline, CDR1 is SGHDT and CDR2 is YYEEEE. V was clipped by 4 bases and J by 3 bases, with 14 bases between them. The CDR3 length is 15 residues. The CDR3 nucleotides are TGTGCCAGCAGCCGACGGGTACTGAATGGAAACACCATATATTTT. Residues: CASSRRVLNGNTIYF.

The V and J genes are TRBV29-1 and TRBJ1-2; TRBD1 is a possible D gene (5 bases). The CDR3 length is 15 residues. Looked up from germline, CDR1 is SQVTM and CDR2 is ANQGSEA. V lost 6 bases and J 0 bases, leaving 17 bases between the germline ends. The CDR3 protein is CSVAGTDYSNYGYTF. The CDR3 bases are TGCAGCGTCGCCGGGACCGACTATTCTAACTATGGCTACACCTTC.

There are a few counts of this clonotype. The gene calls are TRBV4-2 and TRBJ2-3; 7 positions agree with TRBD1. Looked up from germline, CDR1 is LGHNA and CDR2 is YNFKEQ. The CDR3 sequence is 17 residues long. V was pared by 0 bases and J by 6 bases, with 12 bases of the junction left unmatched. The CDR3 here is CASSQESGTALGDTQYF. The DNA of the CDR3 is TGTGCCAGCAGCCAAGAATCGGGGACAGCCCTAGGGGATACGCAGTATTTT.

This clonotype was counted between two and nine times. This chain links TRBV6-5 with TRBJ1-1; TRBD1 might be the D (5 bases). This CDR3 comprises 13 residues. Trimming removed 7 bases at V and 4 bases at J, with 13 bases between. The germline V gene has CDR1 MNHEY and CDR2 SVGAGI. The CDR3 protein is CASTVTAGTEAFF. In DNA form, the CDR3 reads TGTGCCAGCACTGTGACAGCGGGCACTGAAGCTTTCTTT.

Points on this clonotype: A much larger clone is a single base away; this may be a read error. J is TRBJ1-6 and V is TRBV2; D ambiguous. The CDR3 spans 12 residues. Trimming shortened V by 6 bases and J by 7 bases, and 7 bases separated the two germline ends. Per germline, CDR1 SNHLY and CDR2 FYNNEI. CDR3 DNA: TGTGCCAGCAGCTCGACCAATTCACCCCTCCACTTT. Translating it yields CASSSTNSPLHF.